This T cell receptor (beta chain) was obtained from a study of blood T cell repertoires in COVID-19. Study background: COVID-19 samples from acute and convalescent phases originated in the United States, Italy and Spain. Sample material is recorded as cDNA or gDNA derived from T cells, B-cell-depleted T cells, or PBMCs.

The CDR3 consists of 17 residues. Germline loops: CDR1 LGHNA, CDR2 YSLEER. The junction had 6 bases not matched to a gene; V was cut back by 2 bases and J by 2 bases. By its share, this clone is medium-sized. Authors' data handling: Amplification of reference gene primers provided the estimated nucleated cell counts. Assay used: immunoSEQ multiplex PCR; TCRdb lists only in-frame clones, some missing. That table gives V, J and clone size, and the DNA gave D and trimming. The sample lists about 46,000 clones; approximately 88% were seen once. The chain is built from TRBV4-3 and TRBJ2-6, with TRBD1 matching over 7 bases. The specimen sequenced was peripheral blood. The TCR originated in a man aged 50 to 60 with acute or convalescent COVID-19. The CDR3: CASSQRQGFAGANVLTF. In DNA, the CDR3 is TGCGCCAGCAGCCAAAGACAGGGTTTCGCTGGGGCCAACGTCCTGACTTTC.